Reported below is one T cell receptor (beta chain). The protocol was immunoSEQ multiplex PCR, while the TCRdb copy is restricted to in-frame clones and leaves out a portion. The sample holds tens of thousands of clones, around 92% seen once. The sample comes from a study of T cell changes during pregnancy in multiple sclerosis. The CDR3 runs to 19 residues. Trimming removed 3 bases from V and 2 bases from J; junction bases left unmatched: 10. Germline lookup yields CDR1 SEHNR and CDR2 FQNEAQ (reference sequence). The sequencing here drew on peripheral blood, taken before pregnancy. The sequence derives from a female donor with multiple sclerosis, enrolled in a pregnancy study. The rearrangement uses TRBV7-9 and TRBJ2-1; 13 bases are a match to TRBD2. The CDR3 DNA reads TGTGCCAGCAGCTTTCCCCGACTAGCGGGAGGCCTCCCCTACAATGAGCAGTTCTTC. Protein: CASSFPRLAGGLPYNEQFF.